The 26 T cell receptor beta chains reported below all come from one sample, sequenced in a study of shared clonotypes between healthy human individuals. The method was immunoSEQ multiplex PCR; TCRdb's version includes in-frame clones alone and lacks a portion of them. The table lists 2 million to 2.5 million clones, more than 80% of them singletons. Sequencing was carried out using naive CD4+ T cells from PBMCs. Subset specified: CD45RA+ positively selected. These receptors all stem from a man younger than 35 in good health. Some clones in this sample may be carry-over from other donors' samples.

The chain uses TRBV18 and TRBJ2-3; D is undetermined. This CDR3 comprises 14 residues. Germline assignment: CDR1 KGHSH and CDR2 LQKENI. Trimming removed 2 bases at V and 2 bases at J, with 8 bases between. For the CDR3, the DNA is TGTGCCAGCTCACCAATTGGCGCCACAGATACGCAGTATTTT. This encodes CASSPIGATDTQYF.

The gene calls are TRBV30 and TRBJ1-1; a possible D gene is TRBD1 (5 bases). CDR3 length: 12 amino acids. Looked up from germline, CDR1 is GTSNPN and CDR2 is SVGIG (reference sequence). The V end was cut by 1 base, the J end by 6 bases, with 9 bases between. The CDR3 DNA sequence: TGTGCCTGGAGTGCCGGGGCTCCTGAAGCTTTCTTT. It yields the protein CAWSAGAPEAFF.

In this sample, this clone turned up once. The rearrangement uses TRBV25-1 and TRBJ2-7; TRBD1 matches 7 bases. J was trimmed by 3 bases and V by 4 bases; bases with no gene match: 9. The CDR3 loop spans 15 amino acids. In germline, CDR1 is MGHDK, CDR2 SYGVNS. Written as DNA, the CDR3 is TGTGCCAGCAGTGGCCGGGACAGCAATCGCTACGAGCAGTACTTC. Its translation: CASSGRDSNRYEQYF.

This clone was counted only a few times. This chain uses TRBV7-9 with TRBJ1-2; D ambiguous. CDR1 is SEHNR and CDR2 is FQNEAQ in the germline V gene (reference sequence). V was pared by 4 bases and J by 2 bases, with 8 bases between. The length of the CDR3 is 13 residues. CDR3 bases: TGTGCCAGCAGCTCGATACAGAACTATGGCTACACCTTC. Translated: CASSSIQNYGYTF.

The CDR3 DNA reads as TGTGCCAGCAGTTTATTTACAGGGGACGGGACCGGGGAGCTGTTTTTT. It translates to CASSLFTGDGTGELFF. V gene TRBV28 combines with J gene TRBJ2-2, with 7 bases that match TRBD1. CDR1 is MDHEN, CDR2 SYDVKM, per germline. J lost 5 bases, V lost 1 base, and 7 bases had no gene match. This CDR3 comprises 16 residues.

The chain is built from TRBV5-1 and TRBJ2-1; 10 positions agree with TRBD2. CDR1 SGHRS and CDR2 YFSETQ come from the germline V gene. Trimming at V came to 1 base and at J to 7 bases, leaving 5 bases not matched to a gene. CDR3 length: 15 amino acids. The CDR3 DNA follows: TGCGCCAGCAGCTTGAGTCTAGCGGGAGCTAATGAGCAGTTCTTC. This codes for CASSLSLAGANEQFF.

V and J are TRBV7-6 and TRBJ2-7, with D possibly being TRBD2 (6 bases). With 4 bases removed from V and 0 bases from J, the gap between germline ends came to 13 bases. The CDR3 loop spans 15 amino acids. Germline V gives CDR1 SGHVS, CDR2 FNYEAQ. Here the CDR3 DNA reads TGTGCCAGCAGCTCTTTTCCGGGAGCCTCCTACGAGCAGTACTTC. Protein sequence: CASSSFPGASYEQYF.

The genes are TRBV28 and TRBJ2-2, with 8 bases lining up with TRBD1. The CDR3 is 15 amino acids. With 3 bases clipped from V and 4 bases from J, the junction kept 4 bases outside the gene matches. Germline CDR1 reads MDHEN; CDR2 reads SYDVKM. The CDR3 spells CASSFAGGRTGELFF. DNA for the CDR3: TGTGCCAGCAGTTTTGCAGGGGGCCGCACCGGGGAGCTGTTTTTT.

The genes are TRBV5-5 and TRBJ2-1, with TRBD1 matching over 7 bases. The CDR3 is 16 amino acids. Germline values: CDR1 SGHKS, CDR2 YYEKEE (reference sequence). The V and J ends lost 1 base and 9 bases, in that order; junction bases with no gene match: 13. CDR3 in DNA: TGTGCCAGCAGCTTGTTGACGGGACAGCTCTCCTTTGAGCAGTTCTTC. Amino acids: CASSLLTGQLSFEQFF.

The rearrangement links TRBV7-9 to TRBJ1-4; D possibly corresponds to TRBD1 (5 bases). Germline-derived CDR1 and CDR2 are SEHNR and FQNEAQ (reference sequence). This CDR3 is built from 15 residues. Deletions cut 2 bases from V and 5 bases from J, with 12 bases between. CDR3 sequence reads: CASSLFTSGNEKLFF. The CDR3 DNA reads as TGTGCCAGCAGCTTATTTACCTCAGGGAATGAAAAACTGTTTTTT.

The chain combines TRBV4-2 with TRBJ2-5; D is undetermined. V shed 2 bases and J shed 2 bases, with 6 bases lying between them. CDR3 length: 13 residues. The germline V gene has CDR1 LGHNA and CDR2 YNFKEQ. CDR3 in amino acids: CASSQTLQETQYF. CDR3 DNA sequence: TGTGCCAGCAGCCAAACCCTTCAAGAGACCCAGTACTTC.

The V call is TRBV5-4, the J call TRBJ2-7; no clear D. The V end was cut by 3 bases, the J end by 4 bases, with 11 bases between. The germline gives CDR1 SGHNT, CDR2 YYREEE (reference sequence). The CDR3 loop spans 13 amino acids. The CDR3, as DNA: TGTGCCAGCAGCTCCCTACAGAATTACGAGCAGTACTTC. It is translated as CASSSLQNYEQYF.

The V and J genes are TRBV28 and TRBJ2-6, with unresolved D. Germline values: CDR1 MDHEN, CDR2 SYDVKM. V was trimmed by 6 bases and J by 4 bases, leaving 13 bases between them. The CDR3 is 15 residues long. The chain's CDR3 is CASRTGVVGANVLTF. CDR3 coding DNA: TGTGCCAGCAGAACCGGCGTAGTGGGGGCCAACGTCCTGACTTTC.

This clone has just one count. The gene calls are TRBV4-2 and TRBJ2-2; D gene uncertain. The germline V gene has CDR1 LGHNA and CDR2 YNFKEQ. V lost 0 bases and J 4 bases, leaving 6 bases between the germline ends. The CDR3 has 14 amino acids. CDR3 DNA: TGTGCCAGCAGCCAAGAGGGTATCACCGGGGAGCTGTTTTTT. It translates to CASSQEGITGELFF.

This clone was counted once. Other DNA sequences from this sample encode an identical CDR3 as well. The gene calls are TRBV5-1 and TRBJ2-3, with D tentatively TRBD1 (5 bases). Trimming pared 3 bases from V and 0 bases from J, leaving 11 bases between. Germline V gives CDR1 SGHRS, CDR2 YFSETQ. There are 15 residues in the CDR3. In DNA form, the CDR3 reads TGCGCCAGCAGCTCTGGACAAACTAGCACAGATACGCAGTATTTT. Translating it yields CASSSGQTSTDTQYF.

A remark on this clone: This CDR3 is also generated by other DNA sequences in the sample. V gene TRBV28 combines with J gene TRBJ1-1, with D tentatively TRBD1 (6 bases). V was clipped by 6 bases and J by 4 bases, with 9 bases between them. Germline loops: CDR1 MDHEN, CDR2 SYDVKM. This CDR3 comprises 12 residues. The CDR3 reads CASSLRGTEAFF. The CDR3 nucleotides are TGTGCCAGCAGCCTCAGGGGCACTGAAGCTTTCTTT.

In its sample, this clone was seen once. The chain uses TRBV6-1 and TRBJ1-2; no clear D. V shed 8 bases and J shed 4 bases, with 11 bases lying between them. Germline V gives CDR1 MNHNS, CDR2 SASEGT. This CDR3 contains 12 residues. The CDR3 DNA is TGTGCCAGCTGTTCTACTTTCTATGGCTACACCTTC. Its translation is CASCSTFYGYTF.

This chain uses TRBV30 with TRBJ2-1; 7 positions match TRBD2. The CDR3 consists of 16 residues. Germline CDR1 GTSNPN, CDR2 SVGIG (reference sequence). Trimming cost V 3 bases and J 4 bases; bases outside gene matches: 12. CDR3 loop: CAWSLLLSGAYNEQFF. The CDR3, as DNA: TGTGCCTGGAGCCTTCTGCTCAGCGGGGCGTACAATGAGCAGTTCTTC.

As concerns this clone: Distinct nucleotide sequences in the sample also encode this CDR3. The V call is TRBV11-2, the J call TRBJ2-7, with unresolved D. The CDR3 runs to 13 residues. Per the germline V gene, CDR1 is SGHAT and CDR2 is FQNNGV. Deletions cut 1 base from V and 1 base from J, with 5 bases between. CDR3 nucleotide sequence: TGTGCCAGCAGCTTAGGCAGGTCCTACGAGCAGTACTTC. This gives the protein CASSLGRSYEQYF.

This clone showed up just once. This chain connects TRBV5-1 to TRBJ2-5; the D gene is possibly TRBD1 (5 bases). This CDR3 contains 14 residues. The germline V and J ends were trimmed by 3 bases and 5 bases, with 14 bases remaining between them. CDR1 is SGHRS and CDR2 is YFSETQ in the germline V gene. The CDR3 region has the DNA TGCGCCAGCAGCTGGGCCGACAGTCGGGAGACCCAGTACTTC. Protein product: CASSWADSRETQYF.

The table lists this clone with a count of one. The chain joins TRBV27 to TRBJ2-1; D may correspond to TRBD1 or TRBD2 (5 bases each). V lost 1 base, J lost 1 base, and 11 bases lay in between. Germline CDR1 and CDR2: MNHEY and SMNVEV (reference sequence). The CDR3 consists of 16 residues. The CDR3 is CASSLLGRRSYNEQFF. The CDR3, as DNA: TGTGCCAGCAGTTTATTGGGACGGAGATCCTACAATGAGCAGTTCTTC.

The genes are TRBV25-1 and TRBJ2-3; the D gene is possibly TRBD2 (5 bases). The CDR3 is 13 residues long. With 5 bases removed from V and 0 bases from J, the gap between germline ends came to 6 bases. CDR1 MGHDK and CDR2 SYGVNS come from the germline V gene. The CDR3 DNA reads TGTGCCAGCAGTAGGACTAGCACAGATACGCAGTATTTT. This sequence encodes CASSRTSTDTQYF.

The chain joins TRBV12-5 to TRBJ2-1; weak D call: TRBD1 (5 bases). Trimming pared 5 bases from V and 6 bases from J, leaving 14 bases between. The germline V gene has CDR1 LGHNT and CDR2 FRNRAP. CDR3 length: 14 amino acids. CDR3: CASGRPQGRNEQFF. The CDR3 DNA reads TGTGCTAGTGGTCGACCGCAGGGTCGCAATGAGCAGTTCTTC.

The chain combines TRBV11-1 with TRBJ2-7; no firm D call. The length of the CDR3 is 12 residues. Germline values: CDR1 SGHAT, CDR2 FQDESV (reference sequence). Trimming removed 3 bases at V and 3 bases at J, with 6 bases between. The CDR3 nucleotides are TGTGCCAGCAGCTTGGGCCACTACGAGCAGTACTTC. This translates into CASSLGHYEQYF.

The chain couples TRBV7-2 to TRBJ2-7; D remains ambiguous. This CDR3 spans 17 amino acids. Germline CDR1 reads SGHTA; CDR2 reads FQGNSA. Trimming left V 5 bases short and J 3 bases short, with 23 bases between. CDR3 loop: CASSHPLYGVVDYEQYF. Here the CDR3 DNA reads TGTGCCAGCAGCCACCCTCTTTACGGAGTGGTGGACTACGAGCAGTACTTC.

This clone was recorded a few times. The rearrangement uses TRBV30 and TRBJ1-4; weak D call: TRBD1 (5 bases). The CDR3 sequence is 12 residues long. The ends were cut back, 0 bases at V and 6 bases at J, with 5 bases in the middle. Germline-derived CDR1 and CDR2 are GTSNPN and SVGIG (reference sequence). CDR3 nucleotides: TGTGCCTGGAGTGTACAGGATGAAAAACTGTTTTTT. Translating it yields CAWSVQDEKLFF.